A selection of T cell receptor beta chains follows, all from one sample in a study of breast tumors, draining lymph nodes, adjacent tissues. TCRdb processed the multiplex PCR reads anew with MiXCR; each CDR3 protein has one entry. This sample yields under 110,000 distinct CDR3 sequences, of which 30% are seen a single time; 5.5% to 6% belongs to the top ten. Sequencing was done on a sample of axillary lymph node tissue. These receptors all come from a female donor with breast cancer. Some clones in this sample may be carry-over from other donors' samples. The CDR3 runs from the conserved cysteine through the conserved F or W. The D gene is left open where the match is weak. Clone size appears in some rows only: once, few, many, or a class for an expanded clone.

-	many	TRBV7-8	TRBJ1-5	TGTGCCAGCAGCTTAGGGGGGCTTGCGAGCAATCAGCCCCAGCATTTT	CASSLGGLASNQPQHF
-	many	TRBV20-1	TRBJ1-6	TGCAGTGCTAGGGCCCAGGGATGGAATTCACCCCTCCACTTT	CSARAQGWNSPLHF
-	many	TRBV7-2	TRBJ1-5	TGTGCCAGCAGCTCAGGGTTCAGCAATCAGCCCCAGCATTTT	CASSSGFSNQPQHF
-	-	TRBV20-1	TRBJ1-1	TGCAGTGCTTGGAGGACTGAAGCTTTCTTT	CSAWRTEAFF
-	many	TRBV14	TRBJ2-7	TGTGCCAGCAGCCAGTTTCCGGGGGTCCCCTACGAGCAGTACTTC	CASSQFPGVPYEQYF
-	many	TRBV27	TRBJ2-7	TGTGCCAGCAAAAAACTCCGGGACAAGGCCTACGAGCAGTACTTC	CASKKLRDKAYEQYF
-	many	TRBV7-9	TRBJ2-4	TGTGCCAGCAGCCCCGCGCAGGAGATTCAGTACTTC	CASSPAQEIQYF
-	many	TRBV4-2	TRBJ2-7	TGTGCCAGCAGCCAAGGGCAGGGGGGCAACGAGCAGTACTTC	CASSQGQGGNEQYF
-	many	TRBV6-5	TRBJ2-7	TGTGCCAGCAGTTACCTCAAGGGTGGGCACGAGCAGTACTTC	CASSYLKGGHEQYF
TRBD1	many	TRBV5-1	TRBJ1-2	TGCGCCAGCAGCTCTAATTCTTGGGACAGTTATTTTCGAGGTGAATGGGCTAACTATGGCTACACCTTC	CASSSNSWDSYFRGEWANYGYTF
-	-	TRBV29-1	TRBJ1-3	TGCAGCGTCGAGGGACGGAGAAACACCATATATTTT	CSVEGRRNTIYF
-	many	TRBV6-6	TRBJ1-2	TGTGCCAGCAATGAGGTCAGCGGCTATGGCTACACCTTC	CASNEVSGYGYTF
-	many	TRBV29-1	TRBJ2-3	TGCAGCGCTCCCGGGACGGAAAGCACAGATACGCAGTATTTT	CSAPGTESTDTQYF
TRBD2	many	TRBV28	TRBJ2-3	TGTTCTAGCGGGAGGGCCACAGATACGCAGTATTTT	CSSGRATDTQYF
TRBD1	many	TRBV7-9	TRBJ1-1	TGTGCCAGCAGCTTGGAGGGACAGTTGACTGAAGCTTTCTTT	CASSLEGQLTEAFF
-	-	TRBV10-2	TRBJ2-7	TGCGCCAGCGCCGTGATGAGATTATCCTACGAGCAGTACTTC	CASAVMRLSYEQYF
-	many	TRBV20-1	TRBJ2-5	TGCAGTGCCCCCATCCTAGAGACCCAGTACTTC	CSAPILETQYF
-	many	TRBV20-1	TRBJ2-3	TGCAGTGTCAGGCGGGAACTGTGGGCAGATACGCAGTATTTT	CSVRRELWADTQYF
-	-	TRBV5-1	TRBJ2-7	TGCGCCAGCAGCCTTCAGGACTACGAGCAGTACTTC	CASSLQDYEQYF
TRBD2	many	TRBV7-9	TRBJ2-5	TGTGCCAGCAGCTTTAATGCGGGGGGGTTTCAAGAGACCCAGTACTTC	CASSFNAGGFQETQYF
TRBD1	many	TRBV7-9	TRBJ2-7	TGTGCCAGCAGCTTGGCCCGCGGGACAGGAATCTACGAGCAGTACTTC	CASSLARGTGIYEQYF
-	medium-sized	TRBV6-1	TRBJ1-6	TGTGCCAGCAGGAGGGACGGAGATAATTCACCCCTCCACTTT	CASRRDGDNSPLHF
TRBD2	many	TRBV9	TRBJ2-2	TGTGCCAGCAGCGTAGAGGGGAGGGAGGTCCTAGCGGGGGCCACTGCCGGGGAGCTGTTTTTT	CASSVEGREVLAGATAGELFF
TRBD2	many	TRBV5-1	TRBJ2-1	TGCGCCAGCAGCTTGGTTAGTGGTTTAGCGGGGGGGTACAATGAGCAGTTCTTC	CASSLVSGLAGGYNEQFF
TRBD1	few	TRBV7-3	TRBJ2-3	TGTGCCAGCAGCTTGGGACAGGGTGCAGATACGCAGTATTTT	CASSLGQGADTQYF
-	many	TRBV11-2	TRBJ2-7	TGTGCCAGCAGCTTACCCGGGACGGTGGCACGGGAGCAGTACTTC	CASSLPGTVAREQYF